This TCR beta chain was recorded in a study of CD8+CD57+ T cells in acquired aplastic anemia. Study overall: DNA from sorted CD4+ and CD8+ cells averaged around 3.5 ug. Study findings and constraints: Patients showed no significant difference from controls in CD8+ Simpson's diversity.

This clonotype was counted many times. The target antigen is unknown. Researchers used genomic DNA as the template to profile TCR beta VDJ and CDR3. TCRdb called the reads again in MiXCR, with one record for every CDR3 protein. The repertoire holds a few hundred thousand distinct CDR3 sequences, with under 80% as singletons. This sequence was found in a human donor in good health, serving as a control. The specimen sequenced was sorted CD4+, CD8+, or CD8+CD57+ T cells (not recorded which) from PBMCs.

Here the CDR3 reads CASSFVDQPQHF. The CDR3 nucleotides read TGTGCCAGCAGCTTTGTTGATCAGCCCCAGCATTTT. The chain employs TRBV5-8 and TRBJ1-5; D is ambiguous. CDR3 size: 12 residues. V was shortened by 2 bases and J by 5 bases, with 5 bases between the two germline ends. Per germline, CDR1 SGHTS and CDR2 YDEGEE.